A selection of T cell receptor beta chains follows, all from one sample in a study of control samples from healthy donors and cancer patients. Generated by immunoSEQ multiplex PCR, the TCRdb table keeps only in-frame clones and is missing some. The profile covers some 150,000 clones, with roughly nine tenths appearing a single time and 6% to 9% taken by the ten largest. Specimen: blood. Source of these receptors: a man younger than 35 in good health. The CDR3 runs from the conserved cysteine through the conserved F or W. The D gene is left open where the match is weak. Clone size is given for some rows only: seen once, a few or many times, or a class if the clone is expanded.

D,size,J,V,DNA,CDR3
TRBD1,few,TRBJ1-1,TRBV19,TGTGCCAGTAGTGATCCAGGGGGCGCGGAGGCTGAAGCTTTCTTT,CASSDPGGAEAEAFF
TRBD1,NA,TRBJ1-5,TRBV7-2,TGTGCCAGCAGCTTCGACAGGGCCAGCAATCAGCCCCAGCATTTT,CASSFDRASNQPQHF
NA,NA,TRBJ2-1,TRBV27,TGTGCCAGCAGTTTAACGTCGTACTACAATGAGCAGTTCTTC,CASSLTSYYNEQFF
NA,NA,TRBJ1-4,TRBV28,TGTGCCAGCAGAGACAGCCGGGGAAGAGGCGAAAAACTGTTTTTT,CASRDSRGRGEKLFF
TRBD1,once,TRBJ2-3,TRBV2,TGTGCCAGCAGTGGACCGGGGACAGGGTTAATCACAGATACGCAGTATTTT,CASSGPGTGLITDTQYF
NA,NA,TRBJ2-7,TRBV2,TGTGCCAGCAGGCCAGTCGCCTACGAGCAGTACTTC,CASRPVAYEQYF
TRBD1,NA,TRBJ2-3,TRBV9,TGTGCCAGCAGCGTAGGGGTAACAGGGGGCGCGGGTAATCGGGAAGATACGCAGTATTTT,CASSVGVTGGAGNREDTQYF
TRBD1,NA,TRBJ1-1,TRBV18,TGTGCCAGCTCACCGGGCCGGGACAGGGTTGACACTGAAGCTTTCTTT,CASSPGRDRVDTEAFF
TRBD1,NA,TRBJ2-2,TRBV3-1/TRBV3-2,TGTGCCAGCAGCCAAGAGGGACAGGGAAACACCGGGGAGCTGTTTTTT,CASSQEGQGNTGELFF
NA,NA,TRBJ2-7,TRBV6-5,TGTGCCAGCAGGAAGGTCCCAGATCTCCAGTACGAGCAGTACTTC,CASRKVPDLQYEQYF
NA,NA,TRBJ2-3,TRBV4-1,TGCGCCAGCAGCCAAGCGAACCTTATCGTTGCAGATACGCAGTATTTT,CASSQANLIVADTQYF
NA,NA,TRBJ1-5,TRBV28,TGTGCCAGCAGACTCACGGGGTACCTAAATCAGCCCCAGCATTTT,CASRLTGYLNQPQHF
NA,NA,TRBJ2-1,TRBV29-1,TGCAGCGCGATACAAGTACTCTACAATGAGCAGTTCTTC,CSAIQVLYNEQFF
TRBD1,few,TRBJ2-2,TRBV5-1,TGCGCCAGCAGCTTGAACAGGGGGCGCTTGAACACCGGGGAGCTGTTTTTT,CASSLNRGRLNTGELFF
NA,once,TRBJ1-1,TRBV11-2,TGTGCCAGCAGCTTATCCAGGGGTGCTGAAGCTTTCTTT,CASSLSRGAEAFF
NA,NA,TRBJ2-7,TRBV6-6,TGTGCCAGCAGTTACGTAGGGTTCTACGAGCAGTACTTC,CASSYVGFYEQYF
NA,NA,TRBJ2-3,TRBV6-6,TGTGCCAGCAGTTACGCCTATTTCACAGATACGCAGTATTTT,CASSYAYFTDTQYF
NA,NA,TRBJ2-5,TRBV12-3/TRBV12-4,TGTGCCAGCAGTTTGGGCAGTTCTGAGACCCAGTACTTC,CASSLGSSETQYF
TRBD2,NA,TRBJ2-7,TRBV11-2,TGTGCCAGCAGCCCGGGACTAGCGGGGGACTCGAGGCAGTACTTC,CASSPGLAGDSRQYF
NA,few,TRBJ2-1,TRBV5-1,TGCGCCAGCAGCTTGGCCCCAGCCCAGAATGAGCAGTTCTTC,CASSLAPAQNEQFF
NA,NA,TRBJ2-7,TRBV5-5,TGTGCCAGCAGCTTGGCCGTCGGTTCCTACGAGCAGTACTTC,CASSLAVGSYEQYF
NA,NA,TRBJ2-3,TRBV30,TGTGCCTGGAGTGTAGGCAGGGGAACAGATACGCAGTATTTT,CAWSVGRGTDTQYF
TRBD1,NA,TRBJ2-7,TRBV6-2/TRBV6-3,TGTGCCAGCAGCGTCGACAGGGGGCAGGCCTACGAGCAGTACTTC,CASSVDRGQAYEQYF
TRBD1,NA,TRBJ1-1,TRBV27,TGTGCCAGCAATCCCGACAGGGGGCCAGGTCGGGGCACTGAAGCTTTCTTT,CASNPDRGPGRGTEAFF
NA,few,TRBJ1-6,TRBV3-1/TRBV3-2,TGTGCCAGCAGACAAGATCGGACAGTAAATTCACCCCTCCACTTT,CASRQDRTVNSPLHF
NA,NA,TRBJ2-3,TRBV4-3,TGCGCCAGCAGCCTTAGAGTTACCCCGGATACGCAGTATTTT,CASSLRVTPDTQYF
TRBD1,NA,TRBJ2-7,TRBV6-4,TGTGCCAGCAGTGCTTCCCCCGGGACAGGGGATTCCGAGCAGTACTTC,CASSASPGTGDSEQYF
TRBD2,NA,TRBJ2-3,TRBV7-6,TGTGCCAGCAGCTTAGACGGGGGGACCGCAGATACGCAGTATTTT,CASSLDGGTADTQYF
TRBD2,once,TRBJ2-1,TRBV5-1,TGCGCCAGCAGCTTCTCGGGACTAGCGGGGGGAATAAGCTCCTACAATGAGCAGTTCTTC,CASSFSGLAGGISSYNEQFF
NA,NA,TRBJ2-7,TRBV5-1,TGCGCCAGCAGCTTGGAGTCGGTGAGCTCCTACGAGCAGTACTTC,CASSLESVSSYEQYF
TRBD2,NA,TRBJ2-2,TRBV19,TGTGCCAGTAGTATAGGGGGCGGGGGATTCACCGGGGAGCTGTTTTTT,CASSIGGGGFTGELFF
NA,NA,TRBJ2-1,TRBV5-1,TGCGCCAGCAGCTTGAAACAGGGCTCCTACAATGAGCAGTTCTTC,CASSLKQGSYNEQFF
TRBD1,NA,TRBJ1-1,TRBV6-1,TGTGCCAGCAGTGACAGGGGGCTTGGAGAAGCTTTCTTT,CASSDRGLGEAFF
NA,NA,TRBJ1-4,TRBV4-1,TGCGCCAGCAGCCAAGAGGAAACCCTTAGGAATGAAAAACTGTTTTTT,CASSQEETLRNEKLFF
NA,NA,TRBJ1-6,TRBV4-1,TGCGCCAGCAGCCAAGGAACAGAGAATTCACCCCTCCACTTT,CASSQGTENSPLHF
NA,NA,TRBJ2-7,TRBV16,TGTGCCAGCAGCCAATTCCAGCGGCACTCCTACGAGCAGTACTTC,CASSQFQRHSYEQYF
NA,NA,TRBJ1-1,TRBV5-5,TGTGCCAGCAGCTGGGGACTTACGAACACTGAAGCTTTCTTT,CASSWGLTNTEAFF
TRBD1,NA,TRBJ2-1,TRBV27,TGTGCTAGAGGGGGCCGGTACAATGAGCAGTTCTTC,CARGGRYNEQFF
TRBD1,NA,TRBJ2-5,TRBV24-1,TGTGCCACCAGTGACCGACCTGGACAGGGCACGGAGACCCAGTACTTC,CATSDRPGQGTETQYF
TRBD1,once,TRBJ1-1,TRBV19,TGTGCCAGTAGTATGGCAGGGGGCGCGGTACTTATCTACGACAACACTGAAGCTTTCTTT,CASSMAGGAVLIYDNTEAFF
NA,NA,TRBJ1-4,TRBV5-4,TGTGCCAGCAGCTCAGGGCAGAATGAAAAACTGTTTTTT,CASSSGQNEKLFF
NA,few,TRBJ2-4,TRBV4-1,TGCGCCAGCAGCCAAGATGGGGACATGTGGACCGCCAAAAACATTCAGTACTTC,CASSQDGDMWTAKNIQYF
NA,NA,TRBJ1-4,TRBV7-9,TGTGCCAGCAGCTTGGGACGGAGTAATGAAAAACTGTTTTTT,CASSLGRSNEKLFF
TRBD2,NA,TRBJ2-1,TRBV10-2,TGCGCCAGCAGTGATTGGCTAGCGGGGGGGCACAATGAGCAGTTCTTC,CASSDWLAGGHNEQFF
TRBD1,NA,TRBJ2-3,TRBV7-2,TGTGCCAGCAGCTTAGCGCGGACAGGGGGCGCGGATACGCAGTATTTT,CASSLARTGGADTQYF
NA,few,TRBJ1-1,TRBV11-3,TGTGCCAGCAGCCTACCTCCCGAAAACACTGAAGCTTTCTTT,CASSLPPENTEAFF
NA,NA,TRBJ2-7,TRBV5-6,TGTGCCAGCAGCTTCGAGGACTCCTACGAGCAGTACTTC,CASSFEDSYEQYF
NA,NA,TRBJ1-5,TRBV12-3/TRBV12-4,TGTGCCAGCAGTTCCGGGGGGTATCAGCCCCAGCATTTT,CASSSGGYQPQHF
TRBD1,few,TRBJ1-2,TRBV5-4,TGTGCCAGCAGCTTTGGGACAGGGCCGGGCTATGGCTACACCTTC,CASSFGTGPGYGYTF
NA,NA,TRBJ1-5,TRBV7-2,TGTGCCAGCAGCTTAGAGTCTTCGGGTATCGGGCAGCCCCAGCATTTT,CASSLESSGIGQPQHF
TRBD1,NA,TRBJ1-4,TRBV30,TGTGCCTGGAGTTTGGGACAGGCCTTTGAAAAACTGTTTTTT,CAWSLGQAFEKLFF
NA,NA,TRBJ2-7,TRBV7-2,TGTGCCAGCAGGGTAGGGGGGTCCTACGAGCAGTACTTC,CASRVGGSYEQYF
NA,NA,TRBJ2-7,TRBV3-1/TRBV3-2,TGTGCCAGCAGCCGTTATACCTACGAGCAGTACTTC,CASSRYTYEQYF
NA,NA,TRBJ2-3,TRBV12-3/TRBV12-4,TGTGCCAGCAGTTCACAGACAGATACGCAGTATTTT,CASSSQTDTQYF
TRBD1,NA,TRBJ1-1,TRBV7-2,TGTGCCAGCAACGACAGGGCCCTTTGGAACACTGAAGCTTTCTTT,CASNDRALWNTEAFF
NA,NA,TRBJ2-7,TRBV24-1,TGTGCCACCAGTGGCCACCGGGACGGAGAAGAAGAGCAGTACTTC,CATSGHRDGEEEQYF
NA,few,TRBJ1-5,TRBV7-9,TGTGCCAGCAGCTTAGGCAATAGCAATCAGCCCCAGCATTTT,CASSLGNSNQPQHF